These T cell receptor beta chains were read from a single sample in a study of PD-L1 blockade in urothelial cancer. Repertoires were generated with immunoSEQ multiplex PCR, while TCRdb's copy carries only in-frame clones and drops some. The top ten clones hold roughly 15% of a sample with tens of thousands of clones, roughly 89% of them seen once. Here the sequenced sample was PBMCs, taken around atezolizumab (anti-PD-L1) treatment. These TCRs come from a woman aged 60-70 years with urothelial cancer. Each CDR3 is given with its conserved first and last residue. A D gene is named only where the DNA matches it firmly. Clone size is stated in some rows and not others, as once, few, many or a class when expanded.

v_call	clone_size	j_call	cdr3_length	d_call	cdr3_aa	cdr3_nt
TRBV13	-	TRBJ2-2	13	-	CASSRDLAGELFF	TGTGCCAGCAGCCGCGACTTGGCCGGGGAGCTGTTTTTT
TRBV10-2	-	TRBJ1-1	12	-	CASGARETEAFF	TGCGCCAGCGGGGCCAGGGAAACTGAAGCTTTCTTT
TRBV7-2	-	TRBJ2-3	15	TRBD1	CASSYQQGRTDTQYF	TGTGCCAGCAGCTATCAACAGGGGCGCACAGATACGCAGTATTTT
TRBV6-4	-	TRBJ2-3	17	-	CASSELNAGKFSDTQYF	TGTGCCAGCAGTGAGCTAAATGCGGGGAAGTTCTCAGATACGCAGTATTTT
TRBV5-6	-	TRBJ1-2	16	TRBD1	CASSPPGTGANYGYTF	TGTGCCAGCAGCCCACCCGGGACAGGGGCCAACTATGGCTACACCTTC
TRBV13	-	TRBJ2-3	16	-	CASSSEQATSTDTQYF	TGTGCCAGCAGCTCAGAACAGGCCACTAGCACAGATACGCAGTATTTT
TRBV6-6	-	TRBJ2-1	15	TRBD1	CASSQQGATYNEQFF	TGTGCCAGCAGTCAACAGGGGGCAACCTACAATGAGCAGTTCTTC
TRBV10-3	-	TRBJ2-7	15	-	CAIRTEGDRAYEQYF	TGTGCCATCAGAACGGAGGGGGACAGAGCCTACGAGCAGTACTTC
TRBV4-1	-	TRBJ2-7	15	TRBD1	CASSQDDRGLYEQYF	TGCGCCAGCAGCCAAGATGACAGGGGGCTGTACGAGCAGTACTTC
TRBV25-1	few	TRBJ2-7	16	TRBD2	CASSAPGLALGYEQYF	TGTGCCAGCAGTGCCCCGGGACTAGCTCTCGGCTACGAGCAGTACTTC
TRBV18	-	TRBJ1-3	17	-	CASSPTGSSSSGNTIYF	TGTGCCAGCTCACCTACGGGGAGCTCAAGCTCTGGAAACACCATATATTTT
TRBV5-4	-	TRBJ1-4	15	-	CASSLGGRVDEKLFF	TGTGCCAGCAGCTTGGGGGGCAGGGTCGATGAAAAACTGTTTTTT
TRBV18	-	TRBJ2-2	15	-	CASSPPSGKTGELFF	TGTGCCAGCTCACCACCTTCAGGGAAAACCGGGGAGCTGTTTTTT
TRBV7-2	-	TRBJ2-7	15	TRBD1	CASSLGGTENYEQYF	TGTGCCAGCAGCTTAGGAGGGACAGAAAACTACGAGCAGTACTTC
TRBV5-1	-	TRBJ1-1	13	-	CASSLGDKTEAFF	TGCGCCAGCAGCTTGGGAGACAAGACTGAAGCTTTCTTT
TRBV5-1	-	TRBJ1-1	13	-	CASSSTLNTEAFF	TGCGCCAGCAGCTCCACACTGAACACTGAAGCTTTCTTT
TRBV10-3	-	TRBJ2-5	17	TRBD2	CAISESSGGSKPGTQYF	TGTGCCATCAGTGAGTCCAGCGGGGGGTCCAAACCGGGGACCCAGTACTTC
TRBV11-1	-	TRBJ2-2	13	-	CASSATNTGELFF	TGTGCCAGCAGCGCGACGAACACCGGGGAGCTGTTTTTT
TRBV9	-	TRBJ2-7	15	TRBD2	CASSVGGDAGGEQYF	TGTGCCAGCAGCGTAGGAGGAGATGCGGGGGGAGAGCAGTACTTC
TRBV29-1	-	TRBJ1-4	14	TRBD1	CSVENRGEGEKLFF	TGCAGCGTTGAAAACAGGGGCGAAGGTGAAAAACTGTTTTTT
TRBV5-8	-	TRBJ2-1	19	TRBD2	CASSLDLAGGPSSYNEQFF	TGTGCCAGCAGCTTGGACCTAGCGGGGGGCCCAAGCTCCTACAATGAGCAGTTCTTC
TRBV7-3	-	TRBJ2-5	13	-	CASSRAAQETQYF	TGTGCCAGCAGCCGCGCCGCCCAAGAGACCCAGTACTTC
TRBV5-1	-	TRBJ1-5	15	TRBD1	CASSRGTDSNQPQHF	TGCGCCAGCAGCCGGGGGACAGATAGCAATCAGCCCCAGCATTTT
TRBV18	-	TRBJ1-5	13	-	CASSYSYNQPQHF	TGTGCCAGCTCATACAGCTACAATCAGCCCCAGCATTTT
TRBV4-3	-	TRBJ2-6	15	-	CASSHSGSGANVLTF	TGCGCCAGCAGCCATTCGGGCTCTGGGGCCAACGTCCTGACTTTC
TRBV5-1	few	TRBJ2-7	14	-	CASSPIGSSYEQYF	TGCGCCAGCAGCCCCATTGGGAGCTCCTACGAGCAGTACTTC
TRBV4-1	-	TRBJ2-3	15	TRBD2	CASSQREGDTDTQYF	TGCGCCAGCAGCCAGCGGGAGGGCGACACAGATACGCAGTATTTT
TRBV9	-	TRBJ2-2	17	-	CASSVGVNRANTGELFF	TGTGCCAGCAGCGTAGGTGTCAACAGGGCGAACACCGGGGAGCTGTTTTTT
TRBV28	-	TRBJ1-2	12	-	CASSLGLYGYTF	TGTGCCAGCAGTTTAGGCTTGTATGGCTACACCTTC
TRBV5-1	-	TRBJ1-1	14	-	CASSYDMRGTEAFF	TGCGCCAGCAGCTACGACATGCGGGGCACTGAAGCTTTCTTT
TRBV11-3	-	TRBJ2-7	13	TRBD1	CASSLTGGDEQYF	TGTGCCAGCAGCTTGACAGGGGGCGACGAGCAGTACTTC
TRBV7-9	-	TRBJ2-7	17	TRBD1	CASSLGAGTGGSYEQYF	TGTGCCAGCAGCTTAGGGGCCGGGACAGGGGGCTCCTACGAGCAGTACTTC
TRBV19	-	TRBJ1-1	15	TRBD1	CASSRYRGQSTEAFF	TGTGCCAGTAGCCGATACAGGGGGCAGAGTACTGAAGCTTTCTTT
TRBV6-4	-	TRBJ2-2	15	TRBD1	CASKQGVTDTGELFF	TGTGCCAGCAAACAGGGGGTGACGGACACCGGGGAGCTGTTTTTT
TRBV9	-	TRBJ2-3	16	TRBD2	CASTRLSGPPTDTQYF	TGTGCCAGTACTCGGCTTAGCGGGCCACCCACAGATACGCAGTATTTT
TRBV28	-	TRBJ1-5	17	TRBD1	CASRTGLGIASNQPQHF	TGTGCCAGCAGGACAGGGTTAGGGATTGCAAGCAATCAGCCCCAGCATTTT
TRBV6-4	-	TRBJ1-3	14	-	CASTQGGSGNTIYF	TGTGCCAGCACCCAGGGAGGCTCTGGAAACACCATATATTTT
TRBV7-2	-	TRBJ2-1	14	TRBD2	CASSLRGGYNEQFF	TGTGCCAGCAGCTTACGGGGGGGATACAATGAGCAGTTCTTC
TRBV7-3	-	TRBJ2-7	13	TRBD1	CASSETGGYEQYF	TGTGCCAGCAGCGAGACAGGGGGGTACGAGCAGTACTTC
TRBV21-1	-	TRBJ2-5	16	-	CASSPPPSADQETQYF	TGTGCCAGCAGCCCGCCGCCTTCTGCAGATCAAGAGACCCAGTACTTC
TRBV27	-	TRBJ2-1	15	-	CASSPAWSSYNEQFF	TGTGCCAGCAGTCCGGCCTGGAGCTCCTACAATGAGCAGTTCTTC
TRBV18	few	TRBJ2-5	15	TRBD2	CASSSPGLALETQYF	TGTGCCAGCTCATCACCGGGACTAGCACTGGAGACCCAGTACTTC
TRBV18	-	TRBJ2-7	15	TRBD1	CASSPDRASHYEQYF	TGTGCCAGCTCACCGGACAGGGCTTCACACTACGAGCAGTACTTC
TRBV5-5	-	TRBJ1-1	13	-	CASSQQLNTEAFF	TGTGCCAGCAGCCAACAGCTGAACACTGAAGCTTTCTTT
TRBV7-2	-	TRBJ2-7	14	-	CASSLEAGPYEQYF	TGTGCCAGCAGCTTAGAGGCAGGGCCCTACGAGCAGTACTTC